What follows is one TCR beta chain and its context. Its antigen is currently unknown. Researchers ran the PCR with 60 Vbeta and 13 Jbeta primers. TCRdb's table, derived via immunoSEQ multiplex PCR, lists solely in-frame clones and lacks some. This sample lists about 100,000 clones; its ten largest clones have 0.59%. These data originate in a study of cytomegalovirus exposure and HLA in healthy donors. About the study: Counted in an early data release were about 86 million unique TCRs from HLA-typed donors. Overall study findings and caveats: Within an earlier analysis, most TCR beta V segments proved productive either about 87% or about 30% of the time. A later analysis showed TCR association rates differing by HLA locus, peaking at DRB1 and lowest at HLA-C.

Trimming took off 6 bases at V and 2 bases at J, with 10 bases between the two ends. The germline V gene has CDR1 MNHNS and CDR2 SASEGT. The CDR3 is made up of 13 amino acids. V gene TRBV6-1 combines with J gene TRBJ1-1, with unresolved D. The clonotype comes from a man aged 50-59 years in good health and CMV-seronegative. The specimen sequenced was PBMCs. The CDR3 DNA reads TGTGCCAGCAGAGTCGGACTCAACACTGAAGCTTTCTTT. Its translation: CASRVGLNTEAFF.